The 21 T cell receptor beta chains below come from one sample, sequenced in a study of shared clonotypes between healthy human individuals. CD8 cells regarded as naive lacked CD45RO, were positively chosen for CCR7, and omitted terminally differentiated effector memory CD45RA+ cells. Sequencing used immunoSEQ multiplex PCR; TCRdb keeps in-frame clones, though not all of them. The data show millions of clones, with approximately 95% seen just once and 0.9% to 1.3% held by the top ten. Sequencing was carried out using naive CD8+ T cells sorted from blood. These receptors all stem from a man between 18 and 29 years old in good health.

The chain uses TRBV4-1 and TRBJ1-1; D gene uncertain. Trimming cost V 4 bases and J 8 bases, with 11 bases left between them. The CDR3 spans 12 residues. Germline V gives CDR1 MGHRA, CDR2 YSYEKL. The CDR3 protein is CASSPNGREAFF. CDR3 DNA: TGCGCCAGCAGCCCCAACGGACGGGAAGCTTTCTTT.

The genes are TRBV5-5 and TRBJ2-7; either TRBD1 or TRBD2 may fit D (5 bases each). The germline V gene has CDR1 SGHKS and CDR2 YYEKEE (reference sequence). Trimming stripped 2 bases from V and 1 base from J, with 10 bases between. CDR3 length equals 14 residues. The CDR3 DNA sequence: TGTGCCAGCAGCTTCTGGGACGGGTCCTACGAGCAGTACTTC. Its translation: CASSFWDGSYEQYF.

This clone was seen only once. This chain connects TRBV6-5 to TRBJ2-1, with D maybe TRBD2 (5 bases). Germline V CDR1 and CDR2: MNHEY, SVGAGI. V lost 6 bases, J lost 9 bases, and 15 bases lay in between. This CDR3 is built from 13 residues. CDR3 nucleotides: TGTGCCAGCAGCCCTGGGGTGGCGGGTGAGCAGTTCTTC. As protein: CASSPGVAGEQFF.

The rearrangement links TRBV5-1 to TRBJ2-7; D uncertain. Germline CDR1 SGHRS, CDR2 YFSETQ. V lost 0 bases to trimming and J lost 0 bases, with 10 bases between them. This CDR3 contains 15 residues. The DNA of the CDR3 is TGCGCCAGCAGCTTGGAAGCCTCCAGCTCCTACGAGCAGTACTTC. This gives the protein CASSLEASSSYEQYF.

The rearrangement joins TRBV7-2 to TRBJ1-1, with D perhaps matching TRBD1 (6 bases). Germline V gene lookup returns CDR1 SGHTA and CDR2 FQGNSA. V was trimmed by 3 bases and J by 2 bases, leaving 13 bases between them. The CDR3 loop spans 15 amino acids. In DNA, the CDR3 is TGTGCCAGCAGCTTTACACAGGGTCATAACACTGAAGCTTTCTTT. Its protein is CASSFTQGHNTEAFF.

The chain employs TRBV11-3 and TRBJ1-5; 10 bases match TRBD1. CDR3 length equals 15 residues. V was pared by 2 bases and J by 9 bases, with 7 bases of the junction left unmatched. Looked up from germline, CDR1 is SGHNT and CDR2 is YENEEA. In nucleotides, the CDR3 is TGTGCCAGCAGCTTAAGGACAGGGGGAGATTTGCCCCAGCATTTT. Residues: CASSLRTGGDLPQHF.

This clone has a handful of counts. The rearrangement uses TRBV9 and TRBJ1-6; tentatively, D is TRBD1 (6 bases). Germline CDR1 reads SGDLS; CDR2 reads YYNGEE. Deletions cut 5 bases from V and 9 bases from J, with 15 bases between. The CDR3 has 14 residues. The CDR3 loop is CASSLGGGPSPLHF. The CDR3 nucleotides read TGTGCCAGCAGTCTCGGCGGGGGGCCTTCACCCCTCCACTTT.

The chain joins TRBV5-6 to TRBJ2-7; D might be TRBD1 (5 bases). CDR3 length: 15 amino acids. The germline CDR1 and CDR2 sequences are SGHDT and YYEEEE. The V end lost 1 base, the J end lost 1 base, and 12 bases lay between the germline ends. CDR3 nucleotides: TGTGCCAGCAGCTTGAGGACGGACAAATCCTACGAGCAGTACTTC. This gives the protein CASSLRTDKSYEQYF.

J is TRBJ1-2 and V is TRBV6-6; TRBD1 aligns across 9 bases. Trimming removed 6 bases from V and 6 bases from J; junction bases left unmatched: 5. This CDR3 region has 13 residues. CDR1 and CDR2 (germline): MNHNY, SVGAGI (reference sequence). As DNA, the CDR3 is TGTGCCAGCAGCGTAACAGGGGGCGATGGCTACACCTTC. As protein: CASSVTGGDGYTF.

The chain employs TRBV2 and TRBJ2-3; D is possibly TRBD2 (6 bases). Trimming took off 6 bases at V and 6 bases at J, with 25 bases between the two ends. The CDR3 runs 17 residues. Germline V CDR1 and CDR2: SNHLY, FYNNEI. The CDR3 spells CASRVIAEGLQGDTQYF. The CDR3 nucleotides are TGTGCCAGCAGAGTTATAGCGGAGGGCCTCCAAGGGGATACGCAGTATTTT. The full variable domain, rest sourced from reference TRBV2 and TRBJ2-3, is EPEVTQTPSHQVTQMGQEVILRCVPISNHLYFYWYRQILGQKVEFLVSFYNNEISEKSEIFDDQFSVERPDGSNFTLKIRSTKLEDSAMYFCASRVIAEGLQGDTQYFGPGTRLTVL.

The CDR3 DNA sequence: TGTGCCAGCGGATCCCCGGGGGCTAGAAATGAGCAGTTCTTC. Its translation is CASGSPGARNEQFF. The V gene is TRBV7-3, the J gene TRBJ2-1; D might be TRBD1 or TRBD2, each matching 6 bases. Looked up from germline, CDR1 is SGHTA and CDR2 is FQGTGA. The length of the CDR3 is 14 residues. The germline V and J ends were trimmed by 8 bases and 7 bases, with 18 bases remaining between them.

In regard to this clone: The sample holds other DNA sequences that translate to the same CDR3. This sequence joins TRBV6-5 and TRBJ2-7, with D tentatively TRBD2 (6 bases). V was clipped by 7 bases and J by 6 bases, with 10 bases between them. In germline, CDR1 is MNHEY, CDR2 SVGAGI. The CDR3 is made up of 11 amino acids. The CDR3 protein is CASTGGSEQYF. The CDR3 nucleotides are TGTGCCAGCACCGGGGGAAGCGAGCAGTACTTC.

The CDR3 spells CASSVGEAGSSSYEQYF. Here the CDR3 DNA reads TGTGCCAGCAGCGTAGGCGAAGCGGGCTCTAGCTCCTACGAGCAGTACTTC. This chain links TRBV9 with TRBJ2-7; the D gene is possibly TRBD2 (6 bases). This CDR3 spans 17 amino acids. CDR1 is SGDLS, CDR2 YYNGEE, per germline. Trimming took 0 bases from V and 0 from J, leaving 16 bases between them.

The genes are TRBV7-8 and TRBJ2-5; 9 nucleotides agree with TRBD2. The J segment lost 3 bases and the V segment lost 0 bases, leaving 11 bases of the junction unmatched. The CDR3 consists of 18 residues. Germline CDR1 SGHVS, CDR2 FQNEAQ. CDR3 sequence reads: CASSLALVAGVLKETQYF. Written as DNA, the CDR3 is TGTGCCAGCAGCTTAGCGCTGGTAGCGGGAGTTTTAAAAGAGACCCAGTACTTC.

V is TRBV10-2 and J is TRBJ1-4, with a tentative D call TRBD1 (5 bases). The germline V gene has CDR1 WSHSY and CDR2 SAAADI. V was shortened by 1 base and J by 5 bases, with 8 bases between the two germline ends. This CDR3 is built from 14 residues. CDR3 amino acids: CASSEFSGNEKLFF. The CDR3 coding sequence is TGCGCCAGCAGTGAGTTCTCAGGGAATGAAAAACTGTTTTTT.

This clone has ten or more counts. The CDR3 protein is CAWSVRPIGNQPQHF. The CDR3 region has the DNA TGTGCCTGGAGTGTAAGACCAATCGGCAATCAGCCCCAGCATTTT. The rearrangement joins TRBV30 to TRBJ1-5, with no clear D. The CDR3 is made up of 15 amino acids. Trimming took 0 bases from V and 2 from J, leaving 11 bases between them. Germline V gene data show CDR1 as GTSNPN and CDR2 as SVGIG (reference sequence).

The V gene is TRBV10-3, the J gene TRBJ1-2; D is perhaps TRBD1 (5 bases). Trimming cost V 0 bases and J 6 bases, with 11 bases left between them. The CDR3 consists of 14 residues. Germline CDR1 ENHRY, CDR2 SYGVKD. CDR3 in DNA: TGTGCCATCAGTGAGTCCGACAGTTTAAATGGCTACACCTTC. This codes for CAISESDSLNGYTF.

The chain has TRBV27 and TRBJ2-3, with D maybe TRBD2 (5 bases). Germline V lookup: CDR1 MNHEY, CDR2 SMNVEV (reference sequence). The CDR3 covers 13 residues. V was pared by 8 bases and J by 5 bases, with 14 bases between. CDR3 DNA sequence: TGTGCCAGCGGACTCCGGGCAGGAGATACGCAGTATTTT. It yields the protein CASGLRAGDTQYF.

This chain uses TRBV4-3 with TRBJ1-5; no firm D call. The V end was cut by 1 base, the J end by 5 bases, with 12 bases between. Germline CDR1 reads LGHNA; CDR2 reads YSLEER. The CDR3 covers 15 residues. CDR3 loop: CASSQVWGPDQPQHF. CDR3 coding DNA: TGCGCCAGCAGCCAAGTTTGGGGTCCGGATCAGCCCCAGCATTTT.

The V call is TRBV5-6, the J call TRBJ2-5; D unresolved. The CDR3 loop spans 14 amino acids. The V end was cut by 0 bases, the J end by 4 bases, with 10 bases between. Germline V gene data show CDR1 as SGHDT and CDR2 as YYEEEE. The CDR3 sequence: CASSLDWFRETQYF. The CDR3 region has the DNA TGTGCCAGCAGCTTGGATTGGTTCAGAGAGACCCAGTACTTC.

This rearrangement joins TRBV15 to TRBJ1-1; D possibly corresponds to TRBD1 (5 bases). CDR1 LNHNV and CDR2 YYDKDF come from the germline V gene (reference sequence). The CDR3 spans 14 residues. Between the trimmed V and J ends, which lost 3 bases and 1 base, there was a span of 9 bases. CDR3 DNA sequence: TGTGCCACCAGCAGTGGGGGGGAGAACACTGAAGCTTTCTTT. Translation: CATSSGGENTEAFF.